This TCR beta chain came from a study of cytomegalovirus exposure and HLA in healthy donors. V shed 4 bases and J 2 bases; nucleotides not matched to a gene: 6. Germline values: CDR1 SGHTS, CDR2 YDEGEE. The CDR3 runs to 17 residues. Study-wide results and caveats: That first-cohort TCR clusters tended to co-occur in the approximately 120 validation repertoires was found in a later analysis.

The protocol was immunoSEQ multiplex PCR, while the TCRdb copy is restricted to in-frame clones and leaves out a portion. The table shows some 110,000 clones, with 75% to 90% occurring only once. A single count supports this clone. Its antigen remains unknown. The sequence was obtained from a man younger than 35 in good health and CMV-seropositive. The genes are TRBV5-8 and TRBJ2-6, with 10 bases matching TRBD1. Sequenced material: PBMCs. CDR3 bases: TGTGCCAGCAGCACCTGGACAGGGGGTGCTGGGGCCAACGTCCTGACTTTC. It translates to CASSTWTGGAGANVLTF.